This record concerns one TCR beta chain sequence. Trimming took 2 bases from V and 5 from J, leaving 18 bases between them. Per germline, CDR1 SGHRS and CDR2 YFSETQ. The CDR3 extends over 16 amino acids. This record belongs to a study of blood T cell repertoires in COVID-19. Study background: Samples taken during acute and convalescent COVID-19 were collected in the United States, Italy and Spain.

Recruited during active infection, patients (from Seattle) were subsequently followed longitudinally. Repertoires were generated with immunoSEQ multiplex PCR, while TCRdb's copy carries only in-frame clones and drops some. The sample holds over 450,000 clones, around nine tenths seen once. The TCR comes from a woman between 50 and 59 years old with COVID-19, enrolled during active disease. The V gene is TRBV5-1, the J gene TRBJ2-3; D is perhaps TRBD1 (6 bases). The sample consisted of peripheral blood. Here the CDR3 reads CASSLIQVRGGDTQYF. Here the CDR3 DNA reads TGCGCCAGCAGCTTAATCCAGGTCAGAGGGGGAGATACGCAGTATTTT.